The 2 T cell receptor beta chains reported below all come from one sample, sequenced in a study of cytomegalovirus exposure and HLA in healthy donors. The data were produced by immunoSEQ multiplex PCR, yet TCRdb's version contains in-frame clones alone and is incomplete. The sample includes about 270,000 clones, roughly 85% of them seen just once. Source material: PBMCs. The receptors shown here come from a woman in her late teens or twenties in good health and CMV-seronegative.

This sequence joins TRBV19 and TRBJ1-5, with D possibly matching TRBD1 (5 bases). Between the trimmed V and J ends, which lost 1 base and 5 bases, there was a span of 12 bases. CDR1 is LNHDA and CDR2 is SQIVND in the germline V gene (reference sequence). CDR3 size: 15 residues. The CDR3 nucleotides are TGTGCCAGTAGTATAGTATGGGGAGGGGATCAGCCCCAGCATTTT. This sequence encodes CASSIVWGGDQPQHF.

This clone was counted only a few times. The genes are TRBV6-4 and TRBJ2-7; D possibly corresponds to TRBD2 (6 bases). The germline V and J ends were trimmed by 6 bases and 2 bases, with 17 bases remaining between them. In germline, CDR1 is MRHNA, CDR2 SNTAGT. The CDR3 runs to 15 residues. Here the CDR3 reads CASSLLPGDTYEQYF. CDR3 nucleotide sequence: TGTGCCAGCAGCCTACTTCCGGGAGATACCTACGAGCAGTACTTC.